What follows describes a single T cell receptor (beta chain). These data belong to a study of technical replicates of blood from a few donors. This CDR3 has 14 amino acids. V was shortened by 4 bases and J by 6 bases, with 16 bases between the two germline ends. Germline assignment: CDR1 SGHDT and CDR2 YYEEEE. Assay: immunoSEQ multiplex PCR; the TCRdb copy retains only in-frame clones and omits some. In the table there are 65,000 to 90,000 clones, approximately 98% of which are singletons. The sequenced sample was T cells isolated from PBMCs. The rearrangement links TRBV5-6 to TRBJ1-1, with D possibly TRBD1 on 5 matching bases. The source is a human donor in good health. CDR3 sequence: CASSVTDSAPEAFF. Written as DNA, the CDR3 is TGTGCCAGCAGCGTCACAGACAGCGCCCCTGAAGCTTTCTTT.